This T cell receptor (beta chain) is drawn from a study of blood T cell dynamics during melanoma immunotherapy. Study overall: Metastatic melanoma patients received first-line pembrolizumab or nivolumab plus ipilimumab.

As to this clone: Its antigen is still unknown.

A fixed DNA input of about 0.35 ug was used per bulk PBMC sample. Profiling relied on immunoSEQ multiplex PCR, and the TCRdb table lists in-frame clones only, not all of them. The table lists 10,000 to 12,000 clones, around 87% of them singletons. Deletions cut 4 bases from V and 0 bases from J, with 9 bases between. The germline CDR1 and CDR2 sequences are SGHAT and FQNNGV. The CDR3 totals 14 residues. Time point meaning: week 3, after first cycle of checkpoint inhibitor. Prior systemic cancer therapy, immunosuppressant use and other active malignancies excluded patients. Study-level points and caveats: Clones driving repertoire changes may be melanoma-specific or general immune activation.

The specimen was blood, collected from a patient treated with checkpoint blockade. The rearrangement uses TRBV11-2 and TRBJ1-1; tentatively, D is TRBD1 (6 bases). This clonotype was sampled from a human donor with melanoma. The CDR3 loop reads CASSSQGLNTEAFF. CDR3 coding DNA: TGTGCCAGCAGCTCACAGGGCCTGAACACTGAAGCTTTCTTT.